These 9 T cell receptor beta chains were all obtained from the same sample, sequenced in a study of cytomegalovirus exposure and HLA in healthy donors. TCRdb keeps only in-frame clones here, not all; method: immunoSEQ multiplex PCR. The repertoire holds just over 20,000 clones, with 97% as singletons. Sequencing was done on a sample of PBMCs. These receptors were taken from a man aged 30-40 years in good health and CMV-seropositive.

This clone was recorded once. The chain has TRBV4-1 and TRBJ2-3, with 8 nucleotides matching TRBD1. After removal of 4 bases from V and 4 bases from J, the junction contained 7 bases not matched to a gene. Looked up from germline, CDR1 is MGHRA and CDR2 is YSYEKL. The CDR3 has 15 residues. CDR3 DNA sequence: TGCGCCAGCAGCCCCGCAGGGGGCAACCCAGATACGCAGTATTTT. Translation gives CASSPAGGNPDTQYF.

The chain couples TRBV28 to TRBJ2-7; TRBD1 aligns across 11 bases. After removal of 5 bases from V and 2 bases from J, the junction contained 8 bases not matched to a gene. The CDR3 is 16 amino acids. CDR1 is MDHEN, CDR2 SYDVKM, per germline. The CDR3 protein is CASSPSRGQGAYEQYF. The CDR3 DNA sequence: TGTGCCAGCAGTCCCAGTAGGGGACAGGGGGCCTACGAGCAGTACTTC.

The gene calls are TRBV28 and TRBJ1-5, with D possibly being TRBD1 (6 bases). Germline V CDR1 and CDR2: MDHEN, SYDVKM. The CDR3 has 13 residues. Trimming took off 10 bases at V and 0 bases at J, with 10 bases between the two ends. CDR3 bases: TGTGCCACTGGACAGTTTAGCAATCAGCCCCAGCATTTT. It codes for CATGQFSNQPQHF.

The CDR3 nucleotides are TGTGCCAGCAGCACCCCTAGCGTCCAAGAGACCCAGTACTTC. Its translation is CASSTPSVQETQYF. This rearrangement joins TRBV5-4 to TRBJ2-5, with a tentative D call TRBD2 (6 bases). CDR1 and CDR2 from the germline V gene are SGHNT and YYREEE (reference sequence). V lost 4 bases to trimming and J lost 1 base, with 11 bases between them. This CDR3 has 14 amino acids.

The chain couples TRBV5-4 to TRBJ1-1; 7 nucleotides agree with TRBD1. CDR1 is SGHNT and CDR2 is YYREEE in the germline V gene (reference sequence). The CDR3 is 16 amino acids. J gave up 3 bases and V 0 bases, and 8 bases lay outside the gene matches. In DNA form, the CDR3 reads TGTGCCAGCAGCTTGGACGGGGACAGTCCGTACACTGAAGCTTTCTTT. This sequence encodes CASSLDGDSPYTEAFF. Together with reference TRBV5-4 and TRBJ1-1, the CDR3 gives the full variable domain: ETGVTQSPTHLIKTRGQQVTLRCSSQSGHNTVSWYQQALGQGPQFIFQYYREEENGRGNFPPRFSGLQFPNYSSELNVNALELDDSALYLCASSLDGDSPYTEAFFGQGTRLTVV.

The CDR3 here is CASSLIPGGSYEQYF. The CDR3 coding sequence is TGCGCCAGCAGCTTGATCCCGGGAGGGTCCTACGAGCAGTACTTC. The rearrangement links TRBV5-1 to TRBJ2-7; 8 bases are a match to TRBD2. This CDR3 is 15 amino acids long. Germline-derived CDR1 and CDR2 are SGHRS and YFSETQ. With 1 base clipped from V and 1 base from J, the junction kept 4 bases outside the gene matches.

The chain has TRBV4-3 and TRBJ1-1; perhaps TRBD1 as D (6 bases). The CDR3 length is 14 residues. Trimming pared 0 bases from V and 10 bases from J, leaving 15 bases between. Germline values: CDR1 LGHNA, CDR2 YSLEER. CDR3 sequence (DNA): TGCGCCAGCAGCCAAGATCTGGGGGCCCCTGGAGCTTTCTTT. This encodes CASSQDLGAPGAFF.

The chain links TRBV7-9 to TRBJ2-7; 8 positions agree with TRBD2. Germline V gene data show CDR1 as SEHNR and CDR2 as FQNEAQ (reference sequence). The trim removed 3 bases at V and 3 bases at J, leaving 7 bases unmatched. This CDR3 is built from 15 residues. In DNA form, the CDR3 reads TGTGCCAGCAGCTTCCTCTCTAGCGGGCGCTACGAGCAGTACTTC. Translating it yields CASSFLSSGRYEQYF.

The chain carries TRBV7-9 and TRBJ2-7, with 9 nucleotides matching TRBD1. The CDR3 consists of 14 residues. Germline CDR1 reads SEHNR; CDR2 reads FQNEAQ (reference sequence). Unmatched junction bases numbered 4, after V lost 5 bases and J lost 2 bases. The CDR3 loop reads CASSRQGGPYEQYF. CDR3 nucleotide sequence: TGTGCCAGCAGCCGACAGGGGGGCCCCTACGAGCAGTACTTC.